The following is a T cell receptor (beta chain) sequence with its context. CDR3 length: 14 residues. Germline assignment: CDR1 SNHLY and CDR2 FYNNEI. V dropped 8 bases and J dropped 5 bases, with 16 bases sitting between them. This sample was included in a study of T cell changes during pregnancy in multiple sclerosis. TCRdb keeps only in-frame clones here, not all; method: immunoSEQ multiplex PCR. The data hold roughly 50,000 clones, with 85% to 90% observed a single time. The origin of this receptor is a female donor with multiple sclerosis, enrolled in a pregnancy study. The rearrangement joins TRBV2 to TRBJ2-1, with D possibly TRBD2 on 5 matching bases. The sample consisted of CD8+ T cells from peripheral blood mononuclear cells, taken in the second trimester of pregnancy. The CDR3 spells CASGRYGADNEQFF. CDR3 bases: TGTGCCAGCGGCCGCTACGGAGCGGACAATGAGCAGTTCTTC.